The 30 T cell receptor beta chains reported below all come from one sample, sequenced in a study of graft-versus-host responses after intestinal transplantation. The antigens of these receptors remain unknown. The repertoire was sequenced with immunoSEQ multiplex PCR; TCRdb's copy has only in-frame clones and lacks some. The table shows about 41,000 clones, with approximately 95% occurring only once. Sequencing used unstimulated CD8+ T cells sorted from spleen or lymph node cells, obtained before transplant. The receptors shown here come from a human donor who was the organ donor for an intestinal transplant.

The table lists this clone with a count of one. The chain uses TRBV27 and TRBJ1-6; D unresolved. Deletions cut 5 bases from V and 10 bases from J, with 9 bases between. This CDR3 region has 12 residues. Germline CDR1 MNHEY, CDR2 SMNVEV (reference sequence). The DNA for the CDR3 is TGTGCCAGCAGTATGCTTAAGTCACCCCTCCACTTT. It translates to CASSMLKSPLHF.

The chain couples TRBV6-4 to TRBJ1-4, with a possible D match to TRBD1 (6 bases). The CDR3 is 15 amino acids. The V gene's germline CDR1 is MRHNA and CDR2 SNTAGT. V gave up 10 bases and J gave up 4 bases, with 19 bases separating them. DNA for the CDR3: TGTGCCAACCTACAGGGTGAGCCTTATAATGAAAAACTGTTTTTT. Its translation is CANLQGEPYNEKLFF.

This clone came up once. V usage is TRBV7-9 and J usage is TRBJ2-1; TRBD2 might be the D (5 bases). Trimming removed 5 bases from V and 9 bases from J, with 11 bases in between. This CDR3 is 12 amino acids long. Per the germline V gene, CDR1 is SEHNR and CDR2 is FQNEAQ (reference sequence). The CDR3, as DNA: TGTGCCAGCAGCCCAGCAAGCGGTGAGCAGTTCTTC. It specifies CASSPASGEQFF.

The V and J genes are TRBV7-9 and TRBJ2-3; D not certain. The CDR3 loop spans 15 amino acids. In germline, CDR1 is SEHNR, CDR2 FQNEAQ (reference sequence). Trimming removed 1 base at V and 2 bases at J, with 10 bases between. CDR3 region: CASSLGFGDTDTQYF. CDR3 nucleotides: TGTGCCAGCAGCTTAGGGTTTGGCGACACAGATACGCAGTATTTT.

A single count supports this clone. The gene calls are TRBV2 and TRBJ2-7, with D perhaps matching TRBD2 (5 bases). Trimming removed 2 bases at V and 0 bases at J, with 17 bases between. Germline V CDR1 and CDR2: SNHLY, FYNNEI. The CDR3 spans 17 residues. This chain's CDR3 is CASSETLGSGSSYEQYF. The CDR3 DNA follows: TGTGCCAGCAGTGAAACCTTGGGCAGTGGGAGCTCCTACGAGCAGTACTTC.

The V gene is TRBV29-1, the J gene TRBJ2-3; D might be TRBD2 (7 bases). Germline CDR1 and CDR2: SQVTM and ANQGSEA. V was pared by 6 bases and J by 1 base, with 17 bases between. CDR3 length: 15 residues. The chain's CDR3 is CSVTRGAEGTDTQYF. Written as DNA, the CDR3 is TGCAGCGTCACCCGGGGGGCCGAGGGCACAGATACGCAGTATTTT.

The chain carries TRBV4-3 and TRBJ2-5; no clear D. The CDR3 extends over 16 amino acids. Germline CDR1 LGHNA, CDR2 YSLEER. Trimming pared 0 bases from V and 5 bases from J, leaving 16 bases between. The DNA for the CDR3 is TGCGCCAGCAGCCAAGATGTGAGTCCCAGCGACGAGACCCAGTACTTC. Amino acid sequence: CASSQDVSPSDETQYF.

V is TRBV6-1 and J is TRBJ2-5; D is uncertain. CDR1 and CDR2 from the germline V gene are MNHNS and SASEGT. Trimming shortened V by 6 bases and J by 5 bases, and 16 bases separated the two germline ends. This CDR3 spans 14 amino acids. The CDR3 protein is CASSESVGSETQYF. The CDR3 DNA reads TGTGCCAGCAGCGAAAGTGTTGGGTCGGAGACCCAGTACTTC.

The chain uses TRBV13 and TRBJ2-5; 12 bases map to TRBD2. The CDR3 extends over 15 amino acids. Trimming removed 5 bases from V and 5 bases from J; junction bases left unmatched: 6. Germline V gives CDR1 PRHDT, CDR2 FYEKMQ (reference sequence). CDR3 residues: CASSHGLAGRETQYF. Here the CDR3 DNA reads TGTGCCAGCAGCCACGGACTAGCGGGGCGGGAGACCCAGTACTTC.

The chain uses TRBV10-3 and TRBJ1-2; 8 bases are a match to TRBD1. The CDR3 consists of 14 residues. V gave up 6 bases and J gave up 10 bases; unmatched junction bases: 13. CDR1 is ENHRY and CDR2 is SYGVKD in the germline V gene. As DNA, the CDR3 is TGTGCCATCAGATACCTGGACAGGGTGGATCACTACACCTTC. This translates into CAIRYLDRVDHYTF.

The chain carries TRBV10-3 and TRBJ1-1; 8 nucleotides match TRBD1. Losses at the gene ends were 0 bases for V and 3 bases for J; bases not matched to a gene: 27. This CDR3 is 23 amino acids long. CDR1 and CDR2 (germline): ENHRY, SYGVKD. In nucleotides, the CDR3 is TGTGCCATCAGTGAGTCCCAGGGGGCGCGGCTTAAAACCCGGTCCGGGGAGCACACTGAAGCTTTCTTT. Translation gives CAISESQGARLKTRSGEHTEAFF.

This clone appeared a single time. The chain combines TRBV7-6 with TRBJ2-1; 14 nucleotides align to TRBD2. This CDR3 spans 15 amino acids. Germline CDR1 and CDR2: SGHVS and FNYEAQ. After removal of 4 bases from V and 9 bases from J, the junction contained 5 bases not matched to a gene. For the CDR3, the DNA is TGTGCCAGCAGCTCACGACTAGCGGGGGGGCCTGAGCAGTTCTTC. Translated: CASSSRLAGGPEQFF.

The chain links TRBV27 to TRBJ2-7; tentatively, D is TRBD1 (6 bases). Looked up from germline, CDR1 is MNHEY and CDR2 is SMNVEV (reference sequence). There are 14 residues in the CDR3. V gave up 3 bases and J gave up 3 bases, with 12 bases separating them. The CDR3 DNA follows: TGTGCCAGCAGTTTTAAGGGACATTTCTACGAGCAGTACTTC. Its protein is CASSFKGHFYEQYF.

The chain is built from TRBV15 and TRBJ2-3, with 10 positions matching TRBD2. V trimming: 5 bases; J trimming: 4 bases; junction bases outside the gene matches: 15. In germline, CDR1 is LNHNV, CDR2 YYDKDF (reference sequence). This CDR3 has 18 amino acids. CDR3 sequence reads: CATSSPNSGGLKADTQYF. The CDR3 coding sequence is TGTGCCACCAGCTCCCCGAATAGCGGGGGGTTAAAGGCAGATACGCAGTATTTT.

The genes are TRBV5-4 and TRBJ2-7; 7 bases fit TRBD1. The germline V gene has CDR1 SGHNT and CDR2 YYREEE (reference sequence). The CDR3 runs 13 residues. The J segment lost 2 bases and the V segment lost 3 bases, leaving 2 bases of the junction unmatched. The chain's CDR3 is CASSSGTAYEQYF. The CDR3 DNA follows: TGTGCCAGCAGCTCCGGGACAGCCTACGAGCAGTACTTC.

The chain couples TRBV27 to TRBJ2-3; 7 bases are shared with TRBD1. CDR1 and CDR2 (germline): MNHEY, SMNVEV (reference sequence). The CDR3 extends over 15 amino acids. V gave up 5 bases and J gave up 1 base; unmatched junction bases: 6. The CDR3 bases are TGTGCCAGCAGTCCGTGGACAGGTGGCACAGATACGCAGTATTTT. Amino acids: CASSPWTGGTDTQYF.

V usage is TRBV6-1 and J usage is TRBJ2-1; 8 nucleotides line up with TRBD2. The CDR3 length is 16 residues. V dropped 2 bases and J dropped 4; count of bases not matched to a gene: 7. From germline, CDR1 is MNHNS and CDR2 SASEGT. CDR3 nucleotides: TGTGCCAGCAGTGAAACGCGGGGGGCTTTATACAATGAGCAGTTCTTC. Its translation is CASSETRGALYNEQFF.

V and J are TRBV19 and TRBJ1-2; D may be TRBD1 (5 bases). CDR1 LNHDA and CDR2 SQIVND come from the germline V gene (reference sequence). There are 14 residues in the CDR3. Trimming cost V 5 bases and J 7 bases, with 17 bases left between them. The CDR3 DNA is TGTGCCAGTAGTCAAGATCCAGGGATAGGTGGCTACACCTTC. It specifies CASSQDPGIGGYTF.

CDR3 in amino acids: CASSLAGDRGKRAFF. Here the CDR3 DNA reads TGTGCCAGCAGCTTGGCCGGGGACAGGGGAAAGAGGGCTTTCTTT. The chain couples TRBV5-6 to TRBJ1-1; TRBD1 matches 10 bases. The germline V gene encodes CDR1 SGHDT and CDR2 YYEEEE. Losses at the gene ends were 0 bases for V and 11 bases for J; bases not matched to a gene: 10. This CDR3 region has 15 residues.

The chain is built from TRBV10-3 and TRBJ2-7; D uncertain. Per the germline V gene, CDR1 is ENHRY and CDR2 is SYGVKD. The V and J ends lost 6 bases and 4 bases respectively, with 10 bases between them. The CDR3 extends over 12 amino acids. CDR3 in amino acids: CAIRSRLYEQYF. The DNA of the CDR3 is TGTGCCATCAGATCAAGATTATACGAGCAGTACTTC.

The chain is built from TRBV7-2 and TRBJ2-1; D is ambiguous. The CDR3 loop spans 14 amino acids. From germline, CDR1 is SGHTA and CDR2 FQGNSA. Trimming took 2 bases from V and 1 from J, leaving 6 bases between them. This chain's CDR3 is CASSLFISYNEQFF. The CDR3 DNA reads TGTGCCAGCAGCTTATTCATTTCCTACAATGAGCAGTTCTTC.

This clone appeared once. This chain links TRBV28 with TRBJ2-3, with TRBD1 identical over 7 bases. The germline CDR1 and CDR2 sequences are MDHEN and SYDVKM. The CDR3 sequence is 19 residues long. J was trimmed by 0 bases and V by 3 bases; bases with no gene match: 15. The CDR3 protein is CASSFCYHAVQGSTDTQYF. CDR3 coding DNA: TGTGCCAGCAGTTTCTGCTACCACGCCGTACAGGGGAGCACAGATACGCAGTATTTT.

The V gene is TRBV4-1, the J gene TRBJ2-7, with D perhaps assigned TRBD1 or TRBD2 (5 bases each). Trimming removed 0 bases from V and 6 bases from J, with 15 bases in between. Germline CDR1 reads MGHRA; CDR2 reads YSYEKL. The CDR3 consists of 15 residues. In DNA form, the CDR3 reads TGCGCCAGCAGCCAAGATCGGGGCAGGGTCACCGAGCAGTACTTC. Translation gives CASSQDRGRVTEQYF.

This chain connects TRBV20-1 to TRBJ2-7, with D possibly being TRBD2 (5 bases). The ends were cut back, 3 bases at V and 6 bases at J, with 9 bases in the middle. Per germline, CDR1 DFQATT and CDR2 SNEGSKA (reference sequence). The length of the CDR3 is 11 residues. The CDR3 loop is CSARTIGEQYF. CDR3 DNA sequence: TGCAGTGCTAGGACTATCGGCGAGCAGTACTTC.

Here the CDR3 DNA reads TGTGCCAGCAGTTTGGGGGGGGCTAGCACAGATACGCAGTATTTT. The encoded protein is CASSLGGASTDTQYF. This rearrangement joins TRBV27 to TRBJ2-3, with a tentative D call TRBD2 (7 bases). V was cut by 3 bases and J by 0 bases, with 10 bases left in between. CDR1 and CDR2 (germline): MNHEY, SMNVEV (reference sequence). The CDR3 contains 15 residues.

This sequence joins TRBV11-2 and TRBJ2-1; tentatively, D is TRBD2 (7 bases). The CDR3 contains 17 residues. CDR1 SGHAT and CDR2 FQNNGV come from the germline V gene. V lost 2 bases to trimming and J lost 2 bases, with 16 bases between them. CDR3 sequence (DNA): TGTGCCAGCAGCTTACTGTATGGGAGGGGGGCCTACAATGAGCAGTTCTTC. Translating it yields CASSLLYGRGAYNEQFF.

The chain joins TRBV7-9 to TRBJ2-5; D is possibly TRBD2 (7 bases). The CDR3 covers 16 residues. CDR1 is SEHNR, CDR2 FQNEAQ, per germline (reference sequence). Trimming shortened V by 1 base and J by 1 base, and 13 bases separated the two germline ends. The CDR3 DNA is TGTGCCAGCAGCTTAGTAGGGCGGGGGCCCCAAGAGACCCAGTACTTC. Translation gives CASSLVGRGPQETQYF.

The rearrangement links TRBV9 to TRBJ1-6; a weak D match, TRBD1 (5 bases). CDR3 size: 15 residues. V lost 3 bases, J lost 9 bases, and 16 bases lay in between. The V gene's germline CDR1 is SGDLS and CDR2 YYNGEE. In DNA form, the CDR3 reads TGTGCCAGCAGCGCGGAGGGGACTTTGGGTTCACCCCTCCACTTT. Its translation: CASSAEGTLGSPLHF.

This clone was counted once. The rearrangement links TRBV27 to TRBJ2-5; 9 bases map to TRBD2. After removal of 4 bases from V and 5 bases from J, the junction contained 11 bases not matched to a gene. CDR1 is MNHEY and CDR2 is SMNVEV in the germline V gene (reference sequence). The CDR3 length is 16 residues. The CDR3 DNA reads TGTGCCAGCAGTTCGCACGGGCGGGGGGGCTGGGAGACCCAGTACTTC. Residues: CASSSHGRGGWETQYF.

The chain employs TRBV9 and TRBJ2-3; D is ambiguous. This CDR3 region has 12 residues. The V gene's germline CDR1 is SGDLS and CDR2 YYNGEE. V lost 4 bases to trimming and J lost 3 bases, with 6 bases between them. CDR3 region: CASSLGTDTQYF. The CDR3 DNA is TGTGCCAGCAGCCTCGGGACAGATACGCAGTATTTT.